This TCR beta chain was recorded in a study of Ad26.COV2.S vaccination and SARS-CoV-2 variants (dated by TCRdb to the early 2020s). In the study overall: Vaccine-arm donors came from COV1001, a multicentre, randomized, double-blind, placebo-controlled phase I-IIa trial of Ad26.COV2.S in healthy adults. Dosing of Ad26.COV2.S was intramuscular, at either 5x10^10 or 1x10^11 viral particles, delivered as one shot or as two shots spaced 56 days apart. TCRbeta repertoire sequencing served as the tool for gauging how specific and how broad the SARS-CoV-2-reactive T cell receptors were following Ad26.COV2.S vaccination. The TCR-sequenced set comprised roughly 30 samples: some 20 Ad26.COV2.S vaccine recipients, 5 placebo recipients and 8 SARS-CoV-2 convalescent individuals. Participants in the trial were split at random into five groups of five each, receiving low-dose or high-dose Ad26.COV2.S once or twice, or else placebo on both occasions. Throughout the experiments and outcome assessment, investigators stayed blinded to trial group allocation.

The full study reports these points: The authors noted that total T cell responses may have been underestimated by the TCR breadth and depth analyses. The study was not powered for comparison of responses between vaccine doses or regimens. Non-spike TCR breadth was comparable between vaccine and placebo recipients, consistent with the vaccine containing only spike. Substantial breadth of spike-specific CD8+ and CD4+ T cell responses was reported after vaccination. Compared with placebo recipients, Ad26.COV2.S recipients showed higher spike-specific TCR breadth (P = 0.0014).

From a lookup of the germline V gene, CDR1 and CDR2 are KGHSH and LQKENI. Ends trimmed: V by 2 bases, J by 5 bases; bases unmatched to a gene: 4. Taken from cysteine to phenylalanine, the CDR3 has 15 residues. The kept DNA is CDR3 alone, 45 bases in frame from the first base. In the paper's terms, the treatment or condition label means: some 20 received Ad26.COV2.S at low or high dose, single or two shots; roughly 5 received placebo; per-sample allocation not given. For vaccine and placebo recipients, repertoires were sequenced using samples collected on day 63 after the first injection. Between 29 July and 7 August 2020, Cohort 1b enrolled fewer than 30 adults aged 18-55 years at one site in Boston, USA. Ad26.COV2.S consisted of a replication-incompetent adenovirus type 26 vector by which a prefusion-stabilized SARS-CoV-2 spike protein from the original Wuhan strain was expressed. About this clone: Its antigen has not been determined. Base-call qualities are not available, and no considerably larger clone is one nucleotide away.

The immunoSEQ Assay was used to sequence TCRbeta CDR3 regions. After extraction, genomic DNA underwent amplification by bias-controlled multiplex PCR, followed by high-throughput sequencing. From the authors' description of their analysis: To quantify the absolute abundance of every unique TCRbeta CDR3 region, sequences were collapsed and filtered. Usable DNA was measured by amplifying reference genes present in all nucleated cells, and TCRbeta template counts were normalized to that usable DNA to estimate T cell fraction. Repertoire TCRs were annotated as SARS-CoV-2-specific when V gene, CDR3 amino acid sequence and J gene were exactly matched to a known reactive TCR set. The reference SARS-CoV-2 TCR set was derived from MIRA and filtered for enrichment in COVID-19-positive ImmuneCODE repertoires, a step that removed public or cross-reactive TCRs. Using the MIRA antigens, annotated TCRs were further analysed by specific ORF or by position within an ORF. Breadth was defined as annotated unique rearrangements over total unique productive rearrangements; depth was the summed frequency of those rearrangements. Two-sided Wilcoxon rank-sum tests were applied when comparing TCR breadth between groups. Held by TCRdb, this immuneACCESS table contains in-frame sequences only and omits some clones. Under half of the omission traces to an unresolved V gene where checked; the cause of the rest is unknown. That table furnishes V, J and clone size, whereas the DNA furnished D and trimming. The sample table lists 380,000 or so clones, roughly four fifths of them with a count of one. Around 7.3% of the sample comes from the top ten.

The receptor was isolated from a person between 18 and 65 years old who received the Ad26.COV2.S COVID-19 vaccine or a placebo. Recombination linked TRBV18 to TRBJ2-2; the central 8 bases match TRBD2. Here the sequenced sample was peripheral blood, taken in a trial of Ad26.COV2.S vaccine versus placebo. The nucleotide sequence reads TGTGCCAGCTCACCAGGGACTAGAGGGACCGGGGAGCTGTTTTTT. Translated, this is CASSPGTRGTGELFF.